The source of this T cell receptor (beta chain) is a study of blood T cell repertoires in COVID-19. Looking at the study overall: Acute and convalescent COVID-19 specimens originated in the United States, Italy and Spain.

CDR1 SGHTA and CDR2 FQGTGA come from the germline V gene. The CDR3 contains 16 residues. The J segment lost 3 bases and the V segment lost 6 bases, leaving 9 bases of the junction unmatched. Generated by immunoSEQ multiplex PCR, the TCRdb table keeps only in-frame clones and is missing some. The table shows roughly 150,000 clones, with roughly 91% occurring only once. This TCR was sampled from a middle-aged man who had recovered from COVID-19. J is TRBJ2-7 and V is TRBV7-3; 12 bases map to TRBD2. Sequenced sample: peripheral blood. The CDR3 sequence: CASSYGTSGLNYEQYF. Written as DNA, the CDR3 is TGTGCCAGCAGTTACGGGACTAGCGGGTTAAACTACGAGCAGTACTTC.